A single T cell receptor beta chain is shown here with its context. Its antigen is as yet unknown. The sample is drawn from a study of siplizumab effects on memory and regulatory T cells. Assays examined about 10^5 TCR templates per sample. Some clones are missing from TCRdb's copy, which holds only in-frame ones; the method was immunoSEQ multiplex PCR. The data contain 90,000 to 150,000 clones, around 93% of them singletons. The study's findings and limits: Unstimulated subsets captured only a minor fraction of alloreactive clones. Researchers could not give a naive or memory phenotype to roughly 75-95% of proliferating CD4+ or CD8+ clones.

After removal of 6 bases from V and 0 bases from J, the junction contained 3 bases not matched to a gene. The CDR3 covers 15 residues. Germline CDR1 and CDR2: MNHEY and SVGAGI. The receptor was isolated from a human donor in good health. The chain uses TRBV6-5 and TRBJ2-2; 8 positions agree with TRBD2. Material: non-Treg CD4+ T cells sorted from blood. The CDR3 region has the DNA TGTGCCAGCAGAGATAGCGGGGCGAACACCGGGGAGCTGTTTTTT. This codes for CASRDSGANTGELFF.